The rows below give T cell receptor beta chains drawn from one sample of a study of cytomegalovirus exposure and HLA in healthy donors. Method: immunoSEQ multiplex PCR; TCRdb's copy keeps in-frame clones and lacks some. This repertoire includes tens of thousands of clones. Sequencing used PBMCs. The receptors here all came from a male donor in good health and CMV-seronegative. The CDR3 runs from the conserved cysteine through the conserved F or W. The D gene is left open where the match is weak.

cdr3_length	j_call	v_call	d_call	cdr3_nt	cdr3_aa
14	TRBJ1-3	TRBV28	TRBD1	TGTGCCAGCAGTTTAGACAGGGTTGGAAACACCATATATTTT	CASSLDRVGNTIYF
17	TRBJ2-6	TRBV4-2	-	TGTGCCAGCAGCCAAGCTCTAGGGGCCGACGGGGCCAACGTCCTGACTTTC	CASSQALGADGANVLTF
12	TRBJ1-2	TRBV14	-	TGTGCCAGCAGCCAAGGGAGGTATGGCTACACCTTC	CASSQGRYGYTF
15	TRBJ2-3	TRBV6-4	-	TGTGCCAGCAGTGACCATAGGGGGAGCGTGGATACGCAGTATTTT	CASSDHRGSVDTQYF
12	TRBJ1-3	TRBV7-2	-	TGTGCCAGCAGTGTAGGGGGAGACACCATATATTTT	CASSVGGDTIYF
12	TRBJ1-1	TRBV30	TRBD1	TGTGCCTGGAGTCTAACAGGGGGCTTGCCTTTCTTT	CAWSLTGGLPFF
14	TRBJ2-6	TRBV19	-	TGTGCCAGTAGTTTCGGCTCTGGGGCCAACGTCCTGACTTTC	CASSFGSGANVLTF
16	TRBJ2-7	TRBV6-5	TRBD2	TGTGCCAGCAGTTACATTCGGACTAGCGGCTCCTACGAGCAGTACTTC	CASSYIRTSGSYEQYF
15	TRBJ1-5	TRBV6-6	-	TGTGCCAGCAGTTACTCTCGGGACATCAGTCAGCCCCAGCATTTT	CASSYSRDISQPQHF
17	TRBJ2-5	TRBV5-1	TRBD2	TGCGCCAGCAGCCTGGGGACTAGCGGGGGGGCACGGGAGACCCAGTACTTC	CASSLGTSGGARETQYF
15	TRBJ2-5	TRBV7-2	TRBD1	TGTGCCAGCAGCAATTCCCTAGGGGGCGGAGAGACCCAGTACTTC	CASSNSLGGGETQYF
15	TRBJ2-1	TRBV9	TRBD1	TGTGCCAGCAGCATAGACGGGACAGACTACAATGAGCAGTTCTTC	CASSIDGTDYNEQFF
13	TRBJ2-1	TRBV13	-	TGTGCCAGCAAAGTCCAGGGCTACAATGAGCAGTTCTTC	CASKVQGYNEQFF
12	TRBJ2-1	TRBV13	-	TGTGCCAGCAGCTTAGCCCGCAATGAGCAGTTCTTC	CASSLARNEQFF
15	TRBJ1-1	TRBV18	-	TGTGCCAGCTCACCAGTTGCCCAGGGGCGTACTGAAGCTTTCTTT	CASSPVAQGRTEAFF
16	TRBJ2-3	TRBV9	TRBD2	TGTGCCAGCAGCGTAGAGGCGGGAGGGTCCACAGATACGCAGTATTTT	CASSVEAGGSTDTQYF
13	TRBJ1-1	TRBV7-3	-	TGTGCCAGCAGCTATGAGCCCAACACTGAAGCTTTCTTT	CASSYEPNTEAFF
15	TRBJ1-3	TRBV5-1	TRBD1	TGCGCCAGCTCCGAGGGGGCAGGCTCTGGAAACACCATATATTTT	CASSEGAGSGNTIYF
16	TRBJ1-5	TRBV6-6	TRBD1	TGTGCCAGCAGTTACGGGGGTCGAAACAGGGGTCAGCCCCAGCATTTT	CASSYGGRNRGQPQHF
15	TRBJ2-1	TRBV7-3	-	TGTGCCAGCAGCCCTGAGCCGAACTCCTACAATGAGCAGTTCTTC	CASSPEPNSYNEQFF
15	TRBJ2-7	TRBV5-1	TRBD2	TGCGCCAGCAGCTTGGCCGCGGGGGGAACCTACGAGCAGTACTTC	CASSLAAGGTYEQYF
14	TRBJ1-5	TRBV2	TRBD1	TGTGCCAGCCTCGCGACAGGGCTAAATCAGCCCCAGCATTTT	CASLATGLNQPQHF
14	TRBJ2-3	TRBV5-4	TRBD1	TGTGCCAGCAGACGGGACAGCCGCACAGATACGCAGTATTTT	CASRRDSRTDTQYF
14	TRBJ2-1	TRBV25-1	TRBD1	TGTGCCAGCACCTCCGGGACAGGATACAATGAGCAGTTCTTC	CASTSGTGYNEQFF
16	TRBJ2-5	TRBV5-1	TRBD2	TGCGCCAGCAGCGCGATGGCGGGGGGGTACCAAGAGACCCAGTACTTC	CASSAMAGGYQETQYF
15	TRBJ2-5	TRBV7-2	-	TGTGCCAGCAGACGTACGGGGGTCTCCTCAGAGACCCAGTACTTC	CASRRTGVSSETQYF
14	TRBJ1-3	TRBV10-2	TRBD1	TGCGCCAGCAGTCTTCAGGGGGCTGGAAACACCATATATTTT	CASSLQGAGNTIYF
14	TRBJ2-2	TRBV6-6	-	TGTGCCAGCAGTCGAGCCCTAGTGTCCGGGGAGCTGTTTTTT	CASSRALVSGELFF
15	TRBJ2-7	TRBV2	-	TGTGCCAGCAGTGGTTTACTCTCTGGTGCCTACGAGCAGTACTTC	CASSGLLSGAYEQYF
13	TRBJ1-5	TRBV19	-	TGTGCCAGTACTGTCGGTAGCAATCAGCCCCAGCATTTT	CASTVGSNQPQHF
15	TRBJ2-7	TRBV6-6	-	TGTGCCAGCAGTTTTACCGGGCCCCAGGGTGGCGAGCAGTACTTC	CASSFTGPQGGEQYF
14	TRBJ2-1	TRBV5-1	TRBD2	TGCGCCAGCACCCGAGCGGGAGTGGGCAATGAGCAGTTCTTC	CASTRAGVGNEQFF
14	TRBJ1-2	TRBV6-6	TRBD1	TGTGCCAGCTGCCGGGGACAGGGGGCCTGGGGCTACACCTTC	CASCRGQGAWGYTF
16	TRBJ1-5	TRBV19	TRBD1	TGTGCCAGTAGCCCCCAAAGGGGACAGTTCAATCAGCCCCAGCATTTT	CASSPQRGQFNQPQHF
11	TRBJ1-2	TRBV30	-	TGTGCCTGGAGTGTACTCCGGAGTCCAACCTTC	CAWSVLRSPTF
14	TRBJ1-2	TRBV19	-	TGTGCCAGTAACGAAGGGACATCCAACTATGGCTACACCTTC	CASNEGTSNYGYTF
15	TRBJ2-1	TRBV6-5	-	TGTGCCAGCAGTTACGGGCAGGGGAGCCACAATGAGCAGTTCTTC	CASSYGQGSHNEQFF
16	TRBJ1-2	TRBV6-1	TRBD1	TGTGCCAGCAGTGATGTGGGGCAGGGGGGTAACTATGGCTACACCTTC	CASSDVGQGGNYGYTF
18	TRBJ1-5	TRBV18	TRBD1	TGTGCCAGCTCACCTAGTGCGACAGGGGGATTTAGCAATCAGCCCCAGCATTTT	CASSPSATGGFSNQPQHF
15	TRBJ1-2	TRBV9	-	TGTGCCAGCAGCCCGCCGGCGGGGGAGAGGGATGGCTACACCTTC	CASSPPAGERDGYTF
15	TRBJ1-2	TRBV9	-	TGTGCCAGCAGCCTTGGGGGGGGCGGGAACTATGGCTACACCTTC	CASSLGGGGNYGYTF
15	TRBJ1-6	TRBV7-2	TRBD1	TGTGCCAGCAGCGTAGACAGGGCCGGCAATTCACCCCTCCACTTT	CASSVDRAGNSPLHF
14	TRBJ2-5	TRBV19	-	TGTGCCAGTAGTATAGCTGGCTCTCAAGAGACCCAGTACTTC	CASSIAGSQETQYF
15	TRBJ2-6	TRBV19	TRBD1	TGTGCCAGCGGGACAGTGACCTCTGGGGCCAACGTCCTGACTTTC	CASGTVTSGANVLTF
16	TRBJ2-7	TRBV9	TRBD2	TGTGCCAGCAGCGTAGAAGCGGGAGCCCTCCCTCTCGAGCAGTACTTC	CASSVEAGALPLEQYF
16	TRBJ1-1	TRBV12-5	TRBD1	TGTGCTAGTGGTTTGATGACGGGACAGGGAAGCTCTGAAGCTTTCTTT	CASGLMTGQGSSEAFF
14	TRBJ2-2	TRBV7-8	-	TGTGCCAGCAGCGGTACAGGGTGGAGCGGGGAGCTGTTTTTT	CASSGTGWSGELFF
14	TRBJ2-1	TRBV11-1	-	TGTGCCAGCAGCAATAGCGGAAATCACAATGAGCAGTTCTTC	CASSNSGNHNEQFF
15	TRBJ1-3	TRBV9	TRBD1	TGTGCCAGCAGCCCACAGGGGGCATCTGGAAACACCATATATTTT	CASSPQGASGNTIYF
15	TRBJ1-3	TRBV7-9	TRBD1	TGTGCCAGCAGCCAACCGGGACAGGGAGGAAACACCATATATTTT	CASSQPGQGGNTIYF